The following is a TCR beta chain sequence with its context. Sequenced by immunoSEQ multiplex PCR; TCRdb stores in-frame clones only, minus some. The sample has roughly 2.2 million clones, about 90% seen once. This entry belongs to a study of shared clonotypes between healthy human individuals. Germline V lookup: CDR1 SQVTM, CDR2 ANQGSEA. Losses at the gene ends were 4 bases for V and 3 bases for J; bases not matched to a gene: 10. This CDR3 has 15 amino acids. The split of CD4+ cells yielded CD45RA+ naive and CD45RA-negative memory subsets. The V and J genes are TRBV29-1 and TRBJ2-5; 8 positions match TRBD2. Sequences were obtained from naive CD4+ T cells from PBMCs. The subset is: CD45RA+ positively selected. This clonotype was sampled from a young man in good health. Some clones in this sample may be carry-over from other donors' samples. CDR3 amino acids: CSVVRPLGGEETQYF. The CDR3, as DNA: TGCAGCGTTGTTCGGCCCCTCGGGGGGGAAGAGACCCAGTACTTC.